This T cell receptor (beta chain) emerged from a study of monozygotic twins with inflammatory bowel disease. From germline, CDR1 is SGHRS and CDR2 YFSETQ. The CDR3 is 16 residues long. After re-calling the 5' RACE reads, TCRdb lists one entry per CDR3 protein, DNA absent. The sample data list approximately 100,000 distinct CDR3 sequences. This sequence joins TRBV5-1 and TRBJ2-1. The source material was blood. This receptor was taken from a human donor with ulcerative colitis or Crohn's disease, or a healthy co-twin of an affected twin (not recorded which). The CDR3 spells CASSLARGGDSNEQFF.